This entry lists 8 T cell receptor beta chains sequenced from one sample in a study of CD8 T cells in ankylosing spondylitis. TCRdb independently ran MiXCR on the 5' RACE reads; one entry per CDR3 protein. This table has roughly 180,000 distinct CDR3 sequences, 9.8% appearing once. Source material: blood, either unsorted or a sorted T cell fraction (not recorded which). These receptors were collected from a female donor with ankylosing spondylitis or in good health (not recorded which).

The chain combines TRBV7-9 with TRBJ2-3; possible D gene TRBD2, 5 bases. The CDR3 covers 15 residues. Trimming removed 5 bases at V and 6 bases at J, with 18 bases between. CDR1 is SEHNR and CDR2 is FQNEAQ in the germline V gene (reference sequence). The CDR3 spells CASSQDLEVYDTQYF. DNA of the CDR3: TGTGCCAGCAGCCAGGACTTAGAAGTTTATGATACGCAGTATTTT. The variable domain in full, with the rest retrieved from reference TRBV7-9 and TRBJ2-3, is DTGVSQNPRHKITKRGQNVTFRCDPISEHNRLYWYRQTLGQGPEFLTYFQNEAQLEKSRLLSDRFSAERPKGSFSTLEIQRTEQGDSAMYLCASSQDLEVYDTQYFGPGTRLTVL.

This clonotype showed up just a few times. The DNA of the CDR3 is TGTGCCAGTAGCCTCCGGGCCGGGGCTAACGAGCAGTACTTC. This sequence encodes CASSLRAGANEQYF. The chain carries TRBV6-1 and TRBJ2-7; tentatively, D is TRBD1 or TRBD2 (5 bases each). V shed 9 bases and J shed 5 bases, with 20 bases lying between them. Germline V gives CDR1 MNHNS, CDR2 SASEGT. The CDR3 length is 14 residues.

A few counts support this clonotype. V is TRBV7-2 and J is TRBJ2-7; TRBD2 might be the D (6 bases). Germline CDR1 and CDR2: SGHTA and FQGNSA. Trimming stripped 5 bases from V and 3 bases from J, with 14 bases between. This CDR3 has 14 residues. CDR3 amino acids: CASSQEGLNYEQYF. The CDR3 DNA reads TGTGCCAGCAGCCAAGAGGGACTGAACTACGAGCAGTACTTC.

This clonotype was seen at least ten times. This chain uses TRBV12-3 or TRBV12-4 with TRBJ2-5; D tentatively fits TRBD1 or TRBD2 (5 bases each). The CDR3 length is 15 residues. The ends were cut back, 6 bases at V and 0 bases at J, with 14 bases in the middle. CDR3 loop: CASREEGTYQETQYF. As DNA, the CDR3 is TGTGCCAGCAGAGAAGAGGGGACGTACCAAGAGACCCAGTACTTC.

This clonotype was counted between two and nine times. The V call is TRBV5-1, the J call TRBJ2-1; D remains ambiguous. The CDR3 is made up of 16 amino acids. The V and J ends lost 0 bases and 8 bases respectively, with 18 bases between them. Germline CDR1 reads SGHRS; CDR2 reads YFSETQ. The DNA of the CDR3 is TGCGCCAGCAGCTTGGTGGTTACCTCCCCCCCGGATGAGCAGTTCTTC. Translating it yields CASSLVVTSPPDEQFF. Complete variable domain (other parts from reference TRBV5-1 and TRBJ2-1): KAGVTQTPRYLIKTRGQQVTLSCSPISGHRSVSWYQQTPGQGLQFLFEYFSETQRNKGNFPGRFSGRQFSNSRSEMNVSTLELGDSALYLCASSLVVTSPPDEQFFGPGTRLTVL.

V gene TRBV3-1 combines with J gene TRBJ2-5; D could derive from TRBD1 or TRBD2 (6 bases each). Between the trimmed V and J ends, which lost 4 bases and 2 bases, there was a span of 14 bases. Germline-derived CDR1 and CDR2 are LGHDT and YNNKEL (reference sequence). This CDR3 is built from 15 residues. The CDR3 DNA reads TGTGCCAGCAGCCCCTCCGGGGGCTTGCAAGAGACCCAGTACTTC. It encodes CASSPSGGLQETQYF.

The chain links TRBV6-5 to TRBJ2-7, with D unresolved. The CDR3 spans 14 residues. The ends were cut back, 0 bases at V and 2 bases at J, with 8 bases in the middle. Germline V gene lookup returns CDR1 MNHEY and CDR2 SVGAGI. In DNA, the CDR3 is TGTGCCAGCAGTTACTCAGAGCGTGCCTACGAGCAGTACTTC. Amino acid sequence: CASSYSERAYEQYF.

This clonotype was picked up a small number of times. This chain links TRBV14 with TRBJ1-1; 10 nucleotides agree with TRBD1. The CDR3 contains 15 residues. Germline assignment: CDR1 SGHDN and CDR2 FVKESK. With V trimmed by 4 bases and J by 6 bases, 8 bases remained unmatched. The CDR3 DNA reads as TGTGCCAGCAGCCTTTTAGGACAGGGGGTAGCTGAAGCTTTCTTT. Amino acid sequence: CASSLLGQGVAEAFF.